This TCR beta chain was obtained from a study of OX40 agonist ivuxolimab in advanced cancers. The study in broad terms: Ivuxolimab was an agonistic, fully human IgG2 monoclonal antibody directed against OX40 (CD134), a costimulatory receptor. Intravenous ivuxolimab was administered to patients every 2 weeks at six dose levels: 0.01, 0.1, 0.3, 1.5, 3 and 10 mg/kg. Of the approximately 54 dose-escalation patients, hepatocellular carcinoma was present in approximately 20, melanoma in around 15, renal cell carcinoma in 9 and head and neck cancer in 9. In the dose-escalation cohort, 70% to 85% of patients were male, and the mean age was roughly 56 years with a range of roughly 23 to 79. Patients were allowed to have had prior anti-PD-1, anti-PD-L1 or anti-CTLA-4 therapy, and around two fifths of the dose-escalation patients had been treated with checkpoint inhibitors. Three dose-escalation patients achieved partial responses, one with hepatocellular carcinoma and two with cutaneous melanoma. The purpose of peripheral TCRbeta sequencing was to test whether ivuxolimab changed TCR sequence diversity and led to clonal T-cell expansion. The paper reports the monotherapy dose-escalation portion (N of about 50 patients) of the phase I ivuxolimab trial.

Patients with autoimmune disease history or receiving systemic immunosuppression were excluded from the trial. Peripheral blood for TCR sequencing was collected from all dose cohorts at baseline, on cycle 4 day 1, and on cycle 7 day 1. The samples were drawn from a first-in-human, open-label, multicenter phase I dose-escalation trial of ivuxolimab. Adults with locally advanced or metastatic head and neck squamous cell, hepatocellular, melanoma or renal cell carcinoma were enrolled in the trial. CD4+ and CD8+ T cells were sorted separately from peripheral blood before TCR sequencing. Genomic DNA was isolated from the sorted cells so that the TCRbeta CDR3 region could be sequenced. TCRbeta CDR3 regions were sequenced using the immunoSEQ Assay. TCRdb provides this immuneACCESS table in a form limited to in-frame rearrangements. Some clones are lacking; in checked studies, under half of them reflect an unresolved V gene, and why the rest are absent is not known. This sample gives roughly 60,000 clones in total; roughly 80% of them show up just once. The ten most abundant clones make up about 2.2% of the sample.

According to the germline V gene, CDR1 reads MDHEN and CDR2 reads SYDVKM. After removal of 4 bases from V and 5 bases from J, the junction retains 8 bases not matched to a gene. CDR3 length: 15 amino acids, cysteine to phenylalanine. Here the CDR3 DNA is all that survives: 45 bases in frame from base 1. General study outcomes and caveats: Which antigens the clonally expanded peripheral T cells were specific for was not determined. Partial responders in the 0.1-3.0 mg/kg groups had among the lowest normalized peripheral clonal expansion, especially among CD8+ T cells. Low levels of normalized T-cell clonal expansion were also seen in some patients who did not respond. At doses from 0.1 to 3.0 mg/kg, clonal expansion was seen in both CD4+ and CD8+ blood T cells between baseline and week 6. After ivuxolimab, CD8+ T cells had more expanded clones than CD4+ T cells on average.

To note about this clone: Its recognized antigen is unknown. Base qualities are not recorded, but no much larger clone differs from it by a single base.

Sequenced here: CD4+ or CD8+ T cells sorted from blood, sampled in a trial of the OX40 agonist ivuxolimab. Here the chain combines TRBV28 and TRBJ2-7, with 10 bases in between that match TRBD2. This receptor was obtained from an adult with an advanced solid tumor such as melanoma, head and neck, liver or kidney cancer. The base sequence is TGTGCCAGCAGTTACCTAGCGGGAGACTCTAACGAGCAGTACTTC. Its protein is CASSYLAGDSNEQYF.